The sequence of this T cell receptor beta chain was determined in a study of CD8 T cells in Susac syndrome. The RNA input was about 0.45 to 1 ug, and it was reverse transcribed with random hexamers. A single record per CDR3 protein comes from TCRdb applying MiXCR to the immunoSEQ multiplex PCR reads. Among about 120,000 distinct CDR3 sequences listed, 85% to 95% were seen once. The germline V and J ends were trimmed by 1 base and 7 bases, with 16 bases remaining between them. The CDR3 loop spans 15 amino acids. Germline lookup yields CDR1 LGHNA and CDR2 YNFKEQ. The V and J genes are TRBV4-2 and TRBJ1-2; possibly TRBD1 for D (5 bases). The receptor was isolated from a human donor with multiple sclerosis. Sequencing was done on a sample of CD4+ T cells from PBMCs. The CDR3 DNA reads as TGTGCCAGCAGCCAAGGGCTATCAATCAGGGTTGGCTACACCTTC. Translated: CASSQGLSIRVGYTF.